The 30 T cell receptor beta chains given below trace back to one sample, sequenced in a study of blood T cell repertoires in COVID-19. The table came from immunoSEQ multiplex PCR; TCRdb's copy has only in-frame clones and leaves some out. Found here are 150,000 to 200,000 clones, 85% of them singletons; the top ten hold 3% to 3.5%. Sequencing input: peripheral blood. These receptors originate from a human donor with acute or convalescent COVID-19. The donor label of this sample is uncertain.

The chain has TRBV2 and TRBJ1-1; TRBD1 is a possible D gene (5 bases). V was pared by 7 bases and J by 2 bases, with 11 bases between. The CDR3 length is 13 residues. Germline V gives CDR1 SNHLY, CDR2 FYNNEI. CDR3 protein: CASKRDHNTEAFF. The DNA for the CDR3 is TGTGCCAGCAAGCGGGACCACAACACTGAAGCTTTCTTT.

In its sample, this clone was seen a few times. The chain has TRBV7-8 and TRBJ2-7, with 11 bases matching TRBD1. After removal of 3 bases from V and 3 bases from J, the junction contained 10 bases not matched to a gene. The CDR3 covers 17 residues. Germline V lookup: CDR1 SGHVS, CDR2 FQNEAQ. The CDR3 region is CASSLAPTGTGGYEQYF. In DNA, the CDR3 is TGTGCCAGCAGCTTGGCTCCAACCGGGACAGGGGGCTACGAGCAGTACTTC.

The rearrangement links TRBV18 to TRBJ1-5; the match to TRBD1 covers 7 bases. The CDR3 is 15 residues long. CDR1 is KGHSH, CDR2 LQKENI, per germline. The trim removed 3 bases at V and 2 bases at J, leaving 4 bases unmatched. Here the CDR3 DNA reads TGTGCCAGCTCACCCACAGGGGCCCGCAATCAGCCCCAGCATTTT. Residues: CASSPTGARNQPQHF.

This clone showed up just once. This rearrangement joins TRBV6-2 or TRBV6-3 to TRBJ2-1, with D unresolved. The CDR3 sequence is 14 residues long. Germline V lookup: CDR1 MNHEY, CDR2 SVGEGT. V gave up 1 base and J gave up 5 bases, with 9 bases separating them. DNA of the CDR3: TGTGCCAGCAGTTACTTCAACCCAGACAATGAGCAGTTCTTC. This gives the protein CASSYFNPDNEQFF.

The rearrangement uses TRBV7-9 and TRBJ1-1; weak D call: TRBD1 (5 bases). The CDR3 length is 15 residues. V dropped 1 base and J dropped 1 base, with 10 bases sitting between them. From germline, CDR1 is SEHNR and CDR2 FQNEAQ (reference sequence). The CDR3 sequence: CASSLGGMENTEAFF. The CDR3 region has the DNA TGTGCCAGCAGCTTAGGGGGCATGGAGAACACTGAAGCTTTCTTT. Variable domain in full (rest from reference TRBV7-9 and TRBJ1-1): DTGVSQNPRHKITKRGQNVTFRCDPISEHNRLYWYRQTLGQGPEFLTYFQNEAQLEKSRLLSDRFSAERPKGSFSTLEIQRTEQGDSAMYLCASSLGGMENTEAFFGQGTRLTVV.

The chain combines TRBV7-9 with TRBJ2-5; weak D call: TRBD2 (7 bases). Germline CDR1 and CDR2: SEHNR and FQNEAQ (reference sequence). V lost 1 base, J lost 4 bases, and 10 bases lay in between. The CDR3 is 14 residues long. CDR3 DNA: TGTGCCAGCAGCTTAGGGGGGGGCGGAGAGACCCAGTACTTC. This gives the protein CASSLGGGGETQYF.

The chain recombines TRBV11-2 with TRBJ1-1; D unresolved. The CDR3 totals 14 residues. The V gene's germline CDR1 is SGHAT and CDR2 FQNNGV. V was trimmed by 5 bases and J by 3 bases, leaving 13 bases between them. Here the CDR3 DNA reads TGTGCCAGCAGCACAAGGTATCGGGACACTGAAGCTTTCTTT. Its protein product is CASSTRYRDTEAFF.

The chain links TRBV5-1 to TRBJ2-3, with D tentatively TRBD1 (6 bases). Germline V lookup: CDR1 SGHRS, CDR2 YFSETQ. The CDR3 covers 15 residues. The V end lost 7 bases, the J end lost 1 base, and 16 bases lay between the germline ends. The chain's CDR3 is CASLQTGFGTDTQYF. The CDR3 nucleotides read TGCGCCAGCTTACAAACAGGGTTCGGCACAGATACGCAGTATTTT.

This chain joins TRBV4-2 and TRBJ2-1; perhaps TRBD1 as D (5 bases). The germline gives CDR1 LGHNA, CDR2 YNFKEQ. Trimming left V 0 bases short and J 2 bases short, with 17 bases between. CDR3 length: 18 residues. The CDR3 DNA sequence: TGTGCCAGCAGCCAAGAGCGACAGACCCTAGGGACCTACAATGAGCAGTTCTTC. Residues: CASSQERQTLGTYNEQFF.

The rearrangement joins TRBV12-3 or TRBV12-4 to TRBJ1-5, with a possible D match to TRBD1 (5 bases). The CDR3 is 13 residues long. Trimming removed 5 bases at V and 6 bases at J, with 11 bases between. The CDR3 sequence: CASSLRDSQPQHF. The CDR3 DNA follows: TGTGCCAGCAGTCTCAGGGATTCTCAGCCCCAGCATTTT.

A single count supports this clone. This chain uses TRBV29-1 with TRBJ2-5, with D possibly matching TRBD2 (6 bases). The CDR3 runs 10 residues. Germline CDR1 SQVTM, CDR2 ANQGSEA. DNA for the CDR3: TGCTCGGGGGAGAGGGAGACCCAGTACTTC. It translates to CSGERETQYF.

CDR3 amino acids: CASSASGTTNTGELFF. CDR3 coding DNA: TGTGCCAGTAGTGCATCCGGGACTACGAACACCGGGGAGCTGTTTTTT. The rearrangement joins TRBV19 to TRBJ2-2; 7 nucleotides align to TRBD2. Trimming took 5 bases from V and 0 from J; bases not matched to a gene: 6. Germline CDR1 LNHDA, CDR2 SQIVND (reference sequence). This CDR3 is built from 16 residues.

The chain links TRBV29-1 to TRBJ2-7; tentatively, D is TRBD1 (5 bases). Per the germline V gene, CDR1 is SQVTM and CDR2 is ANQGSEA. The CDR3 is 14 amino acids. Trimming shortened V by 2 bases and J by 2 bases, and 13 bases separated the two germline ends. This CDR3 is CSVEWAGQAYEQYF. Written as DNA, the CDR3 is TGCAGCGTTGAATGGGCAGGGCAGGCCTACGAGCAGTACTTC.

The CDR3 region is CASSPGLAENTGELFF. The DNA of the CDR3 is TGTGCCAGCTCGCCCGGACTAGCGGAGAACACCGGGGAGCTGTTTTTT. The chain carries TRBV18 and TRBJ2-2; 10 bases line up with TRBD2. V dropped 6 bases and J dropped 1; count of bases not matched to a gene: 5. Germline V gene sequence: CDR1 KGHSH, CDR2 LQKENI. CDR3 length: 16 amino acids.

The chain is built from TRBV28 and TRBJ1-2; D perhaps matches TRBD1 (5 bases). V gave up 3 bases and J gave up 2 bases, with 10 bases separating them. The CDR3 has 14 residues. Germline V gives CDR1 MDHEN, CDR2 SYDVKM. The CDR3 here is CASSLGLRNYGYTF. DNA for the CDR3: TGTGCCAGCAGTTTGGGACTGCGCAACTATGGCTACACCTTC.

This chain uses TRBV19 with TRBJ1-5; the match to TRBD1 covers 7 bases. J was trimmed by 0 bases and V by 7 bases; bases with no gene match: 6. CDR3 length: 15 residues. CDR1 LNHDA and CDR2 SQIVND come from the germline V gene (reference sequence). The CDR3 DNA reads TGTGCCAGTACCATGGGACAGAGTAGCAATCAGCCCCAGCATTTT. Amino acids: CASTMGQSSNQPQHF.

The rearrangement links TRBV27 to TRBJ1-2; D may be TRBD1 (5 bases). Germline V gene data show CDR1 as MNHEY and CDR2 as SMNVEV (reference sequence). CDR3 length: 13 residues. The ends were cut back, 4 bases at V and 2 bases at J, with 8 bases in the middle. The chain's CDR3 is CASSSRQNYGYTF. CDR3 nucleotide sequence: TGTGCCAGCAGTTCCCGACAGAACTATGGCTACACCTTC.

The chain links TRBV13 to TRBJ2-1, with a tentative D call TRBD2 (5 bases). This CDR3 has 15 residues. V lost 3 bases to trimming and J lost 4 bases, with 13 bases between them. Germline V gene lookup returns CDR1 PRHDT and CDR2 FYEKMQ (reference sequence). CDR3 DNA sequence: TGTGCCAGCAGCTTCGGGGATGGCCTATACAATGAGCAGTTCTTC. Its translation: CASSFGDGLYNEQFF.

V and J are TRBV5-1 and TRBJ1-2; TRBD1 matches 12 bases. The CDR3 runs to 16 residues. The germline gives CDR1 SGHRS, CDR2 YFSETQ. With 2 bases clipped from V and 6 bases from J, the junction kept 8 bases outside the gene matches. CDR3 amino acids: CASSFGTGGGSNGYTF. Written as DNA, the CDR3 is TGCGCCAGCAGCTTCGGGACAGGGGGCGGTTCAAATGGCTACACCTTC.

The J gene is TRBJ2-7, the V gene TRBV15; 8 nucleotides agree with TRBD1. V lost 0 bases to trimming and J lost 3 bases; unmatched junction nucleotides: 4. The length of the CDR3 is 15 residues. Germline V gives CDR1 LNHNV, CDR2 YYDKDF (reference sequence). CDR3 amino acids: CATSRDRDRFYEQYF. In DNA form, the CDR3 reads TGTGCCACCAGCAGAGATCGGGACAGGTTCTACGAGCAGTACTTC.

The chain is built from TRBV28 and TRBJ2-3, with a tentative D call TRBD2 (5 bases). V lost 6 bases and J 2 bases, leaving 12 bases between the germline ends. The germline gives CDR1 MDHEN, CDR2 SYDVKM. The length of the CDR3 is 14 residues. The CDR3 DNA follows: TGTGCCAGCAGCCTGGACGGGATCACAGATACGCAGTATTTT. It specifies CASSLDGITDTQYF.

This chain links TRBV11-2 with TRBJ1-3, with TRBD1 identical over 8 bases. Germline V CDR1 and CDR2: SGHAT, FQNNGV. Losses at the gene ends were 6 bases for V and 0 bases for J; bases not matched to a gene: 7. The length of the CDR3 is 16 residues. Here the CDR3 DNA reads TGTGCCAGCAGAAGGACAGGGTACCACTCTGGAAACACCATATATTTT. Encoded protein: CASRRTGYHSGNTIYF.

The CDR3 DNA follows: TGCGCCAGCAGCTGGGGACAAGGAGACTACGAGCAGTACTTC. Translating gives CASSWGQGDYEQYF. The V gene is TRBV5-1, the J gene TRBJ2-7; the D gene is possibly TRBD1 (6 bases). Trimming left V 3 bases short and J 3 bases short, with 13 bases between. The CDR3 has 14 amino acids. Germline CDR1 SGHRS, CDR2 YFSETQ.

The rearrangement joins TRBV7-7 to TRBJ2-2, with TRBD1 identical over 11 bases. Germline loops: CDR1 SSHAT, CDR2 FNYEAQ (reference sequence). The CDR3 consists of 15 residues. Germline trimming cut 5 bases from V and 1 base from J; bases unmatched to any gene: 0. CDR3 sequence reads: CASSGTGGNTGELFF. The DNA of the CDR3 is TGTGCCAGCAGCGGGACAGGGGGGAACACCGGGGAGCTGTTTTTT.

The chain couples TRBV14 to TRBJ2-1, with D perhaps matching TRBD1 (6 bases). V lost 4 bases and J lost 3, with 16 bases in between. CDR1 is SGHDN and CDR2 is FVKESK in the germline V gene. This CDR3 contains 16 residues. The CDR3 nucleotides are TGTGCCAGCAGCCGAAAAACAGGGATCCACTACAATGAGCAGTTCTTC. Protein: CASSRKTGIHYNEQFF.

The chain couples TRBV7-6 to TRBJ2-5; 9 nucleotides agree with TRBD2. Germline V lookup: CDR1 SGHVS, CDR2 FNYEAQ. The CDR3 is 17 amino acids. J lost 3 bases, V lost 5 bases, and 13 bases had no gene match. The CDR3 nucleotides read TGTGCCAGCAGCCAGGGGTTGGTAGCGGGGGCGAAAGAGACCCAGTACTTC. It yields the protein CASSQGLVAGAKETQYF. The variable domain in full, with the rest retrieved from reference TRBV7-6 and TRBJ2-5, is GAGVSQSPRYKVTKRGQDVALRCDPISGHVSLYWYRQALGQGPEFLTYFNYEAQQDKSGLPNDRFSAERPEGSISTLTIQRTEQRDSAMYRCASSQGLVAGAKETQYFGPGTRLLVL.

This sequence joins TRBV14 and TRBJ2-1; D is unclear. Germline V gives CDR1 SGHDN, CDR2 FVKESK. The ends were cut back, 3 bases at V and 5 bases at J, with 17 bases in the middle. This CDR3 has 16 amino acids. The DNA for the CDR3 is TGTGCCAGCAGCCAGAATCGGCTAGTCGTGAACAATGAGCAGTTCTTC. Translated, it gives CASSQNRLVVNNEQFF.

V usage is TRBV6-5 and J usage is TRBJ2-1; TRBD2 aligns across 9 bases. Germline V gene data show CDR1 as MNHEY and CDR2 as SVGAGI. The CDR3 is 16 residues long. V lost 0 bases, J lost 7 bases, and 7 bases stayed unmatched. The CDR3 spells CASSYSSAGGRNEQFF. In nucleotides, the CDR3 is TGTGCCAGCAGTTACTCGTCAGCGGGGGGAAGGAATGAGCAGTTCTTC.

V and J are TRBV9 and TRBJ2-7; 9 bases align to TRBD1. J gave up 6 bases and V 2 bases, and 9 bases lay outside the gene matches. This CDR3 is 15 amino acids long. CDR1 and CDR2 (germline): SGDLS, YYNGEE. The CDR3, as DNA: TGTGCCAGCAGCGTGAGGGACAGGGCGGATCTCGAGCAGTACTTC. Translated: CASSVRDRADLEQYF.

This clone came up many times. The V gene is TRBV5-1, the J gene TRBJ2-5; 13 bases are shared with TRBD2. The length of the CDR3 is 16 residues. The V and J ends lost 4 bases and 5 bases, in that order; junction bases with no gene match: 8. Germline CDR1 and CDR2: SGHRS and YFSETQ. This CDR3 reads CASSTGLAGSGETQYF. CDR3 DNA sequence: TGCGCCAGCAGCACGGGACTAGCGGGGTCGGGGGAGACCCAGTACTTC.